These T cell receptor beta chains were read from a single sample in a study of blood T cell repertoires in COVID-19. The method was immunoSEQ multiplex PCR; TCRdb's version includes in-frame clones alone and lacks a portion of them. The sample contains 150,000 or so clones, 70% to 80% of which appear only once. What was sequenced was peripheral blood. These receptors originate from an older woman with COVID-19, enrolled during active disease. Both conserved end residues are part of each CDR3. D genes are given only for firm matches. Not every row has a clone size; where given, it reads once, few, many or a size class.

DNA: TGTGCCAGCAGTCAGGGGCAGACAGATACGCAGTATTTT; CDR3: CASSQGQTDTQYF; size: .; V: TRBV3-1/TRBV3-2; D: .; J: TRBJ2-3
DNA: TGTGCCAGCTCACTACAGAAGGTCAGCTCCTACGAGCAGTACTTC; CDR3: CASSLQKVSSYEQYF; size: .; V: TRBV18; D: .; J: TRBJ2-7
DNA: TGTGCCATCTGGACAGGCTCCTACAATGAGCAGTTCTTC; CDR3: CAIWTGSYNEQFF; size: once; V: TRBV10-3; D: TRBD1; J: TRBJ2-1
DNA: TGCGCCAGCAGCCACTCTAGGGGCTACAATGAGCAGTTCTTC; CDR3: CASSHSRGYNEQFF; size: once; V: TRBV4-3; D: .; J: TRBJ2-1
DNA: TGCGCCAGCAGCTTGGCCGGGAACACCGGGGAGCTGTTTTTT; CDR3: CASSLAGNTGELFF; size: .; V: TRBV5-1; D: .; J: TRBJ2-2
DNA: TGCGCCAGCAGCTTGGGGCCGGGACAGCAAGAGACCCAGTACTTC; CDR3: CASSLGPGQQETQYF; size: .; V: TRBV5-1; D: TRBD1; J: TRBJ2-5
DNA: TGTGCCAGCAGACTAGCGGGTAGTTCAGGGAACACCGGGGAGCTGTTTTTT; CDR3: CASRLAGSSGNTGELFF; size: few; V: TRBV28; D: TRBD2; J: TRBJ2-2
DNA: TGTGCCAGCAGCCAAGATCCAGGTGGGAGAGGGTACGAGCAGTACTTC; CDR3: CASSQDPGGRGYEQYF; size: .; V: TRBV4-2; D: .; J: TRBJ2-7
DNA: TGTGCCAGCAGCCCTAGGACCGGGACAGGGGGTTCGGAGACCCAGTACTTC; CDR3: CASSPRTGTGGSETQYF; size: .; V: TRBV7-8; D: TRBD1; J: TRBJ2-5
DNA: TGTGCCACCAGCAGAGGAGAGGGCCTAAAACTGTTTTTT; CDR3: CATSRGEGLKLFF; size: few; V: TRBV15; D: .; J: TRBJ1-4
DNA: TGTGCCAGCAGCTTCAGTAGGGGGAACACTGAAGCTTTCTTT; CDR3: CASSFSRGNTEAFF; size: .; V: TRBV5-6; D: .; J: TRBJ1-1
DNA: TGTGCCATCAGTGCAGGGTTTGGAAACACCATATATTTT; CDR3: CAISAGFGNTIYF; size: .; V: TRBV10-3; D: .; J: TRBJ1-3
DNA: TGTGCCAGCAGCCCAGCGGGGGGGAGGAGCCAAGAGACCCAGTACTTC; CDR3: CASSPAGGRSQETQYF; size: .; V: TRBV11-3; D: TRBD2; J: TRBJ2-5
DNA: TGTGCCAGCACCTCCTCGGGAGCGGGGGCCCAAGAGACCCAGTACTTC; CDR3: CASTSSGAGAQETQYF; size: .; V: TRBV7-8; D: TRBD2; J: TRBJ2-5
DNA: TGTGCCAGTAGTCCGGACAGCTTTGGAAATCAGCCCCAGCATTTT; CDR3: CASSPDSFGNQPQHF; size: few; V: TRBV19; D: .; J: TRBJ1-5
DNA: TGCAGCGTTGAGCAGGGGGCAAACACCATATATTTT; CDR3: CSVEQGANTIYF; size: .; V: TRBV29-1; D: TRBD1; J: TRBJ1-3
DNA: TGTGCCAGCTCACCACGGGGACTCTCCGCTTTGGGGGAGACCCAGTACTTC; CDR3: CASSPRGLSALGETQYF; size: .; V: TRBV18; D: .; J: TRBJ2-5
DNA: TGTGCCAGCGCTATGACTCCGGGACTAGCGGGAGTGGCTACGGAGCAGTACTTC; CDR3: CASAMTPGLAGVATEQYF; size: .; V: TRBV9; D: TRBD2; J: TRBJ2-7
DNA: TGTGCCAGCAGTGAATTAGTCCCCGGGGAGCTGTTTTTT; CDR3: CASSELVPGELFF; size: .; V: TRBV25-1; D: .; J: TRBJ2-2
DNA: TGTGCCAGCTCACCACCGAACGGACAGGGGAACTACAATGAGCAGTTCTTC; CDR3: CASSPPNGQGNYNEQFF; size: once; V: TRBV18; D: TRBD1; J: TRBJ2-1
DNA: TGTGCCAGCAGCTTATCGTCCCAGGGGGCGCGCACTGAAGCTTTCTTT; CDR3: CASSLSSQGARTEAFF; size: .; V: TRBV7-8; D: TRBD1; J: TRBJ1-1
DNA: TGTGCCACCCCTCCCGACAGCGAGGGGGCAACTAATGAAAAACTGTTTTTT; CDR3: CATPPDSEGATNEKLFF; size: .; V: TRBV24-1; D: .; J: TRBJ1-4
DNA: TGTGCCAGCAGCCCCCCTTCCTACAATGAGCAGTTCTTC; CDR3: CASSPPSYNEQFF; size: once; V: TRBV3-1/TRBV3-2; D: .; J: TRBJ2-1
DNA: TGCGCCAGCAGCTTGGAATCGGGGGGCTCCTACAATGAGCAGTTCTTC; CDR3: CASSLESGGSYNEQFF; size: .; V: TRBV5-1; D: TRBD2; J: TRBJ2-1
DNA: TGTGCCAGCGCCTCGTTAGGGGGTAAGGGGGGCTACACCTTC; CDR3: CASASLGGKGGYTF; size: .; V: TRBV28; D: .; J: TRBJ1-2
DNA: TGTGCCAGTGGTGTTAGCGGGGGGGCCGGGAATGAGCAGTTCTTC; CDR3: CASGVSGGAGNEQFF; size: .; V: TRBV19; D: TRBD2; J: TRBJ2-1
DNA: TGTGCCAGCAGATTGACAGGGCCATGGTCCCACACCGGGGAGCTGTTTTTT; CDR3: CASRLTGPWSHTGELFF; size: .; V: TRBV2; D: TRBD1; J: TRBJ2-2
DNA: TGTGCCAGCAGCGGCCGGGAGAAGGAGACCCAGTACTTC; CDR3: CASSGREKETQYF; size: .; V: TRBV9; D: .; J: TRBJ2-5
DNA: TGTGCCAGTAGTATAGCGGGAGGACAATACGAGCAGTACTTC; CDR3: CASSIAGGQYEQYF; size: .; V: TRBV19; D: TRBD2; J: TRBJ2-7
DNA: TGTGCCAGCAGTTACGGAGAGACAGGAAGGGCAGATACGCAGTATTTT; CDR3: CASSYGETGRADTQYF; size: once; V: TRBV6-2/TRBV6-3; D: .; J: TRBJ2-3
DNA: TGTGCCAGCAGCTTAACGTGGGCCAGGGAGAACACTGAAGCTTTCTTT; CDR3: CASSLTWARENTEAFF; size: .; V: TRBV7-2; D: .; J: TRBJ1-1
DNA: TGTGCCAGCAGTGAGGACCCCGCGGGCTCCCAGTACTTC; CDR3: CASSEDPAGSQYF; size: .; V: TRBV25-1; D: .; J: TRBJ2-5